Listed below are T cell receptor beta chains from one sample, sequenced in a study of T cell changes during pregnancy in multiple sclerosis. Method: immunoSEQ multiplex PCR; TCRdb's copy keeps in-frame clones and lacks some. The table has around 60,000 clones, roughly nine tenths seen once; the top ten hold about 2.9%. The material sequenced was peripheral blood, taken in the third trimester of pregnancy. The receptors were gathered from a female donor in good health, enrolled as a control in a pregnancy study. CDR3s include the opening cysteine and the closing phenylalanine or tryptophan. A D gene is named only where the DNA matches it firmly. A row's size may be missing; if present it is once, few, many or a size class.

d_gene: TRBD1
abundance: .
j_gene: TRBJ1-1
v_gene: TRBV10-3
CDR3nt: TGTGCCTCGGGACAGGTGCCGAAGAACACTGAAGCTTTCTTT
CDR3aa: CASGQVPKNTEAFF

d_gene: TRBD2
abundance: .
j_gene: TRBJ2-7
v_gene: TRBV4-1
CDR3nt: TGCGCCAGCAGCCAAGAGTCCGGGACTAGCGGGGTCCTGGTCGAGCAGTACTTC
CDR3aa: CASSQESGTSGVLVEQYF

d_gene: TRBD2
abundance: .
j_gene: TRBJ2-7
v_gene: TRBV6-1
CDR3nt: TGTGCCAGCAGAACCGGGACTAGGAGCTCCTACGAGCAGTACTTC
CDR3aa: CASRTGTRSSYEQYF

d_gene: .
abundance: .
j_gene: TRBJ1-4
v_gene: TRBV7-9
CDR3nt: TGTGCCAGCAGCCCCGGGAGTCAATTTAATGAAAAACTGTTTTTT
CDR3aa: CASSPGSQFNEKLFF

d_gene: TRBD2
abundance: .
j_gene: TRBJ2-3
v_gene: TRBV11-3
CDR3nt: TGTGCCAGCAGTCCCCCCCCAGCGGGAGGGACAGATACGCAGTATTTT
CDR3aa: CASSPPPAGGTDTQYF

d_gene: TRBD1
abundance: .
j_gene: TRBJ1-6
v_gene: TRBV7-3
CDR3nt: TGTGCCAGCAGCTTACGGGGACAGGGCAATTCACCCCTCCACTTT
CDR3aa: CASSLRGQGNSPLHF

d_gene: .
abundance: .
j_gene: TRBJ2-1
v_gene: TRBV9
CDR3nt: TGTGCCAGCAACTCAGGGGCAAATGAGCAGTTCTTC
CDR3aa: CASNSGANEQFF

d_gene: .
abundance: .
j_gene: TRBJ1-1
v_gene: TRBV6-5
CDR3nt: TGTGCCAGCAGCCGCGGTAGTCTTATGAACACTGAAGCTTTCTTT
CDR3aa: CASSRGSLMNTEAFF

d_gene: TRBD1
abundance: .
j_gene: TRBJ2-6
v_gene: TRBV27
CDR3nt: TGTGCCAGCAGCCATTTCGGACAGGGCCATTCCTCTGGGGCCAACGTCCTGACTTTC
CDR3aa: CASSHFGQGHSSGANVLTF

d_gene: TRBD2
abundance: .
j_gene: TRBJ2-3
v_gene: TRBV6-4
CDR3nt: TGTGCCAGCAGTGACTCGACTAGCGGGGGAGATACGCAGTATTTT
CDR3aa: CASSDSTSGGDTQYF

d_gene: .
abundance: .
j_gene: TRBJ1-2
v_gene: TRBV15
CDR3nt: TGTGCCACCAGCAGAGACCTTAGGGGCAGGGGCTATGGCTACACCTTC
CDR3aa: CATSRDLRGRGYGYTF

d_gene: TRBD1
abundance: .
j_gene: TRBJ2-7
v_gene: TRBV7-8
CDR3nt: TGTGCCAGCAGCTTGACGACAGGGTACGAGCAGTACTTC
CDR3aa: CASSLTTGYEQYF

d_gene: .
abundance: .
j_gene: TRBJ1-1
v_gene: TRBV28
CDR3nt: TGTGCCAGCAGTTTACAGGGCGGGGAAACTGAAGCTTTCTTT
CDR3aa: CASSLQGGETEAFF

d_gene: TRBD2
abundance: .
j_gene: TRBJ2-1
v_gene: TRBV18
CDR3nt: TGTGCCAGCTCATTAGGGACTACCTCCTACAATGAGCAGTTCTTC
CDR3aa: CASSLGTTSYNEQFF

d_gene: TRBD1
abundance: once
j_gene: TRBJ2-5
v_gene: TRBV7-9
CDR3nt: TGTGCCAGCACAGACAGGGGAGAGACCCAGTACTTC
CDR3aa: CASTDRGETQYF

d_gene: .
abundance: .
j_gene: TRBJ2-3
v_gene: TRBV12-5
CDR3nt: TGTGCTAGTGTTCCAGGTACAGATACGCAGTATTTT
CDR3aa: CASVPGTDTQYF

d_gene: TRBD1
abundance: once
j_gene: TRBJ1-1
v_gene: TRBV29-1
CDR3nt: TGCAGCGTTGGCGGGACAGGGGGCAACACTGAAGCTTTCTTT
CDR3aa: CSVGGTGGNTEAFF

d_gene: .
abundance: .
j_gene: TRBJ1-4
v_gene: TRBV4-2
CDR3nt: TGTGCCAGCAGCCAAGCCCAGGTGGATAATGAAAAACTGTTTTTT
CDR3aa: CASSQAQVDNEKLFF

d_gene: TRBD2
abundance: .
j_gene: TRBJ2-2
v_gene: TRBV11-2
CDR3nt: TGTGCCAGCAGCCTCTTTACGGGGGGTACTAGAAGGGAGCTGTTTTTT
CDR3aa: CASSLFTGGTRRELFF

d_gene: .
abundance: once
j_gene: TRBJ1-2
v_gene: TRBV4-3
CDR3nt: TGCGCCAGCAGCCAAGATCTAGCAGGGACTCTAAATGGCTACACCTTC
CDR3aa: CASSQDLAGTLNGYTF

d_gene: .
abundance: .
j_gene: TRBJ2-5
v_gene: TRBV12-5
CDR3nt: TGTGCTAGTGGTTCTGGAGGAGAGACCCAGTACTTC
CDR3aa: CASGSGGETQYF

d_gene: .
abundance: .
j_gene: TRBJ1-4
v_gene: TRBV4-3
CDR3nt: TGCGCCAGCAGCCAACGCCCCTTGCGAGGGTTATACGAAAAACTGTTTTTT
CDR3aa: CASSQRPLRGLYEKLFF

d_gene: .
abundance: few
j_gene: TRBJ1-1
v_gene: TRBV30
CDR3nt: TGTGCCTGGAGTTTCCGAACTTTCGAAGCTTTCTTT
CDR3aa: CAWSFRTFEAFF

d_gene: TRBD1
abundance: many
j_gene: TRBJ2-7
v_gene: TRBV25-1
CDR3nt: TGTGCCAGCAGTGAATCAGGGGGCGGCGAGCAGTACTTC
CDR3aa: CASSESGGGEQYF

d_gene: .
abundance: .
j_gene: TRBJ2-3
v_gene: TRBV28
CDR3nt: TGTGCCAGCAGCCCCTTGGGGGGGCCAGATACGCAGTATTTT
CDR3aa: CASSPLGGPDTQYF

d_gene: .
abundance: .
j_gene: TRBJ1-2
v_gene: TRBV5-5
CDR3nt: TGTGCCAGCAGCTTAAGACAGGATCGGCTGTTTGGCTACACCTTC
CDR3aa: CASSLRQDRLFGYTF

d_gene: .
abundance: once
j_gene: TRBJ2-2
v_gene: TRBV7-6
CDR3nt: TGTGCCAGCAGCTTAGGCGGGAACACCGGGGAGCTGTTTTTT
CDR3aa: CASSLGGNTGELFF

d_gene: .
abundance: .
j_gene: TRBJ1-1
v_gene: TRBV4-2
CDR3nt: TGTGCCAGCAGCCAAGATGACAGGCCGGGAAGGATAATGAACACTGAAGCTTTCTTT
CDR3aa: CASSQDDRPGRIMNTEAFF